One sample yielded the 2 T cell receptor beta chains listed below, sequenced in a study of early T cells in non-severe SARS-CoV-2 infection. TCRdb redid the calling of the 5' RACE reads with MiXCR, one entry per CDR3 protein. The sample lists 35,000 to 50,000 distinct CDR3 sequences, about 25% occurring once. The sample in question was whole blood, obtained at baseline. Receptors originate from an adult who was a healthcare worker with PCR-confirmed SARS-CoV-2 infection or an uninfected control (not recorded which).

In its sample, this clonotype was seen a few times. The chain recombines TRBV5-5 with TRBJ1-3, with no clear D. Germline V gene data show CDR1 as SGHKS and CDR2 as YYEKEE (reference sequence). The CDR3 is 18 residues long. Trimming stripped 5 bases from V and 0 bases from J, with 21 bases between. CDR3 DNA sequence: TGTGCCAGCAGTTTTAACCCCCCGGACGCTAGCTCTGGAAACACCATATATTTT. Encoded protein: CASSFNPPDASSGNTIYF. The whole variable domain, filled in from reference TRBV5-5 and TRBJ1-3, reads DAGVTQSPTHLIKTRGQQVTLRCSPISGHKSVSWYQQVLGQGPQFIFQYYEKEERGRGNFPDRFSARQFPNYSSELNVNALLLGDSALYLCASSFNPPDASSGNTIYFGEGSWLTVV.

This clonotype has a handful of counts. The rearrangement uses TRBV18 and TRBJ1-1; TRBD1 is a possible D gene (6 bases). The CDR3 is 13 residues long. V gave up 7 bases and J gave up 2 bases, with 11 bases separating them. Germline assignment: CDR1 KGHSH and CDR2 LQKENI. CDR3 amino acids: CASFGTLNTEAFF. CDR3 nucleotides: TGTGCCAGCTTCGGGACACTAAACACTGAAGCTTTCTTT.